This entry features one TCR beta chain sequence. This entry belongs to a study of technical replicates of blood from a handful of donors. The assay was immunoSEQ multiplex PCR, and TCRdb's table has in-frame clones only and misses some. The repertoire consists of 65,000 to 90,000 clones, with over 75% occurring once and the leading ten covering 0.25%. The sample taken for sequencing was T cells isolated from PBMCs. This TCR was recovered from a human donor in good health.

The CDR3 region is CASSLENSYEQYF. DNA for the CDR3: TGTGCCAGCAGCTTAGAAAACAGCTACGAGCAGTACTTC. The chain is built from TRBV7-9 and TRBJ2-7; unclear D gene. The CDR3 totals 13 residues. V lost 1 base, J lost 3 bases, and 7 bases lay in between. Germline values: CDR1 SEHNR, CDR2 FQNEAQ (reference sequence).